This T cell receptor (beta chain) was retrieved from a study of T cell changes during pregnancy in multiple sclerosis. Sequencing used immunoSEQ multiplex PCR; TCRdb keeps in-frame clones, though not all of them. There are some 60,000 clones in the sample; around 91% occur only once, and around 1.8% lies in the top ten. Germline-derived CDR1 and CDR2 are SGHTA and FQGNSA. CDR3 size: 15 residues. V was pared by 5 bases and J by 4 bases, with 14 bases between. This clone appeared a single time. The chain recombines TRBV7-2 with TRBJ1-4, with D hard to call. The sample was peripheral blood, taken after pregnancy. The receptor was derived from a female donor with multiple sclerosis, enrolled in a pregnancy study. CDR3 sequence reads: CASSQRGENNEKLFF. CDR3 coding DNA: TGTGCCAGCAGCCAAAGAGGAGAAAATAATGAAAAACTGTTTTTT.